This TCR beta chain appears in the sequencing data of a study of blood T cell repertoires in COVID-19. Background on the study: COVID-19 samples from acute and convalescent phases originated in the United States, Italy and Spain. Nucleic acid was either cDNA or gDNA, and it came from T cells, B-cell-depleted T cells, or PBMCs.

This clone has a single count. This CDR3 comprises 14 residues. The V end lost 0 bases, the J end lost 3 bases, and 9 bases lay between the germline ends. Germline lookup yields CDR1 GTSNPN and CDR2 SVGIG (reference sequence). How the authors handled the data: Amplified reference gene primers provided the basis for estimating nucleated cell counts. Here immunoSEQ multiplex PCR was the method, and the copy in TCRdb shows in-frame clones only, minus some. Clone size and the V and J calls come from that table; the DNA yielded D and trimming. The repertoire holds 110,000 or so clones, with roughly 85% as singletons.

The sample was peripheral blood. The clonotype comes from a human donor in a cohort sampled during active COVID-19. The chain joins TRBV30 to TRBJ1-5; no reliable D call. CDR3 coding DNA: TGTGCCTGGAGTGTCGGAGTTGACAATCAGCCCCAGCATTTT. Protein product: CAWSVGVDNQPQHF.